This T cell receptor (beta chain) was identified during a study of OX40 agonist ivuxolimab in advanced cancers. Whole-study context: Partial responses were observed in three patients, of whom one had hepatocellular carcinoma and two had cutaneous melanoma.

In regard to this clone: Antigen unknown.

Overall study findings and caveats: Clonal expansion by week 6 occurred in CD4+ and CD8+ blood T cells (at 0.1 to 3.0 mg/kg).

The method was immunoSEQ multiplex PCR; TCRdb's version includes in-frame clones alone and lacks a portion of them. The table shows about 75,000 clones, with 85% to 90% occurring only once. The CDR3 has 13 residues. V shed 5 bases and J shed 2 bases, with 9 bases lying between them. Germline V CDR1 and CDR2: LGHNA, YNFKEQ. This chain connects TRBV4-2 to TRBJ1-1; D remains ambiguous. This receptor was taken from an adult with an advanced solid tumor such as melanoma, head and neck, liver or kidney cancer. The material was CD4+ or CD8+ T cells sorted from blood, obtained in a trial of the OX40 agonist ivuxolimab. CDR3 amino acids: CASSLFPNTEAFF. The CDR3 DNA follows: TGTGCCAGCAGCTTGTTTCCTAACACTGAAGCTTTCTTT.